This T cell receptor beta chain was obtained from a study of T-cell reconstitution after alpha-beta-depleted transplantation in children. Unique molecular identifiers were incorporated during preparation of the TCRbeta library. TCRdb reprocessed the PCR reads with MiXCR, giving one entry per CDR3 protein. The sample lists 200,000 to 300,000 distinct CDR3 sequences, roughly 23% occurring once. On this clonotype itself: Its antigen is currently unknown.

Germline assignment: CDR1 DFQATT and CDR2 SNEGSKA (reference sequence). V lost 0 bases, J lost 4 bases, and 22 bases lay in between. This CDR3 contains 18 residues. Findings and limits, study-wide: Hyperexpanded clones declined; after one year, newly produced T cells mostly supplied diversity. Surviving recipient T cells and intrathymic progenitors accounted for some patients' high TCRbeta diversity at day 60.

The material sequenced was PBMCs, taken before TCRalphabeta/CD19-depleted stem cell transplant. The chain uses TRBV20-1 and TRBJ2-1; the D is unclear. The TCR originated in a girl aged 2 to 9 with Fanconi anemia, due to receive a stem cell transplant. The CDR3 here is CSARDSIYGTMGYNEQFF. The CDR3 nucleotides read TGCAGTGCTAGAGATTCAATTTACGGCACCATGGGGTACAATGAGCAGTTCTTC.